This TCR beta chain was profiled in a study of identifying expanded T cells in peripheral blood. Findings and caveats of the study: Technical replicates showed around 1.2 changed clones; approximately two weeks 15 to 20; four weeks 19.

TCRdb's table, derived via immunoSEQ multiplex PCR, lists solely in-frame clones and lacks some. The repertoire holds 70,000 to 95,000 clones, with 85% to 90% as singletons. Trimming shortened V by 6 bases and J by 1 base, and 14 bases separated the two germline ends. From germline, CDR1 is SGHTA and CDR2 FQGTGA. CDR3 length: 15 residues. This clone was detected once. Its matching antigen is unknown. The sequencing sample was made of blood. The clonotype comes from a person between 18 and 70 years old in good health. The chain links TRBV7-3 to TRBJ2-3, with TRBD1 as a possible D gene (6 bases). CDR3: CASRLGAGGTDTQYF. CDR3 sequence (DNA): TGTGCCAGCAGGCTAGGGGCAGGGGGCACAGATACGCAGTATTTT.